A single sample gave rise to the 17 T cell receptor beta chains below, sequenced in a study. TCRdb recomputed calls from the 5' RACE reads with MiXCR, one row per CDR3 protein. Among roughly 54,000 distinct CDR3 sequences listed, 17% were seen once. The specimen sequenced was naive CD4+ T cells sorted from blood. Subset reported: naive CD4+ T cells, CD4+CD45RA+CD25-. The receptors shown here come from a female donor with breast cancer.

This sequence joins TRBV7-2 and TRBJ2-5; the D is unclear. V was shortened by 0 bases and J by 4 bases, with 6 bases between the two germline ends. In germline, CDR1 is SGHTA, CDR2 FQGNSA. The CDR3 is 13 amino acids. CDR3 nucleotides: TGTGCCAGCAGCTTAGCGGTGGGAGAGACCCAGTACTTC. This translates into CASSLAVGETQYF.

This clonotype turned up a few times. J is TRBJ2-7 and V is TRBV27; 9 bases agree with TRBD1. The V segment lost 8 bases and the J segment 0 bases; nucleotides outside the gene matches: 5. This CDR3 comprises 14 residues. CDR1 and CDR2 (germline): MNHEY, SMNVEV (reference sequence). The CDR3 here is CASCRDRASYEQYF. CDR3 bases: TGTGCCAGCTGCCGGGACAGGGCCTCCTACGAGCAGTACTTC.

Ten or more counts support this clonotype. V gene TRBV6-2 or TRBV6-3 combines with J gene TRBJ2-7, with TRBD2 as a possible D gene (6 bases). Germline V gives CDR1 MNHEY, CDR2 SVGEGT. Trimming left V 7 bases short and J 6 bases short, with 10 bases between. The length of the CDR3 is 11 residues. The CDR3 sequence: CASKEGREQYF. CDR3 nucleotide sequence: TGTGCCAGCAAGGAGGGTCGCGAGCAGTACTTC.

This clonotype has a count of ten or more. The rearrangement joins TRBV10-2 to TRBJ1-5, with 8 bases fitting TRBD1. The CDR3 length is 13 residues. Germline-derived CDR1 and CDR2 are WSHSY and SAAADI. J gave up 6 bases and V 5 bases, and 3 bases lay outside the gene matches. The CDR3 loop is CASSLDRGQPQHF. The DNA for the CDR3 is TGCGCCAGCAGTCTAGACAGGGGTCAGCCCCAGCATTTT.

The chain joins TRBV5-1 to TRBJ2-3; D unclear. The CDR3 totals 13 residues. Germline CDR1 SGHRS, CDR2 YFSETQ. Deletions cut 3 bases from V and 0 bases from J, with 5 bases between. The CDR3 DNA follows: TGCGCCAGCAGCTATTCTAGCACAGATACGCAGTATTTT. It encodes CASSYSSTDTQYF. Together with reference TRBV5-1 and TRBJ2-3, the CDR3 gives the full variable domain: KAGVTQTPRYLIKTRGQQVTLSCSPISGHRSVSWYQQTPGQGLQFLFEYFSETQRNKGNFPGRFSGRQFSNSRSEMNVSTLELGDSALYLCASSYSSTDTQYFGPGTRLTVL.

Regarding this clonotype: A read error may explain this, as a much larger clone is one base away. This chain joins TRBV7-2 and TRBJ2-3; D is ambiguous. CDR3 length equals 15 residues. CDR1 is SGHTA, CDR2 FQGNSA, per germline. Trimming took 0 bases from V and 5 from J, leaving 12 bases between them. CDR3 sequence (DNA): TGTGCCAGCAGCTTAGCCACGGGCGTCAGAGATACGCAGTATTTT. Residues: CASSLATGVRDTQYF.

On this clonotype: This could be a read error, since a much larger clone is one nucleotide away. The missing conserved phenylalanine or tryptophan at the end of this CDR3 makes a read error likely. This chain uses TRBV5-1 with TRBJ2-1, with D unclear. Trimming left V 0 bases short and J 2 bases short, with 3 bases between. The CDR3 is made up of 13 amino acids. Germline V lookup: CDR1 SGHRS, CDR2 YFSETQ. CDR3 bases: TGCGCCAGCAGCTTGGGGGCCTACAATGAGCAGTTCCTC. Its translation is CASSLGAYNEQFL.

This clonotype showed up just a few times. The J gene is TRBJ2-1, the V gene TRBV4-2; TRBD1 matches at 12 bases. The length of the CDR3 is 17 residues. Germline V gene sequence: CDR1 LGHNA, CDR2 YNFKEQ. Germline trimming cut 2 bases from V and 5 bases from J; bases unmatched to any gene: 7. This CDR3 reads CASSQPGRDRGHNEQFF. In DNA, the CDR3 is TGTGCCAGCAGCCAACCTGGGAGGGACAGGGGGCACAATGAGCAGTTCTTC.

The chain employs TRBV12-3 or TRBV12-4 and TRBJ2-5, with D perhaps matching TRBD1 or TRBD2 (5 bases each). The CDR3 is made up of 12 amino acids. The V end lost 5 bases, the J end lost 7 bases, and 11 bases lay between the germline ends. CDR3 region: CASSTPGGTQYF. In DNA form, the CDR3 reads TGTGCCAGCAGTACCCCTGGGGGGACCCAGTACTTC.

The chain is built from TRBV7-2 and TRBJ2-1; 12 positions match TRBD2. V lost 3 bases and J lost 6; bases outside the gene matches: 6. The CDR3 runs 16 residues. Germline V gene lookup returns CDR1 SGHTA and CDR2 FQGNSA. CDR3 sequence: CASSFVLAGGLNEQFF. CDR3 nucleotide sequence: TGTGCCAGCAGCTTTGTACTAGCGGGAGGACTCAATGAGCAGTTCTTC.

This clonotype was detected a few times. The V call is TRBV20-1, the J call TRBJ2-7, with D maybe TRBD2 (5 bases). Germline CDR1 and CDR2: DFQATT and SNEGSKA (reference sequence). The CDR3 covers 12 residues. V was cut by 6 bases and J by 4 bases, with 13 bases left in between. The CDR3 nucleotides read TGCAGTGCGGACGCCAGCGGATACGAGCAGTACTTC. It yields the protein CSADASGYEQYF.

In its sample, this clonotype was seen once. The gene calls are TRBV28 and TRBJ2-2; D unclear. This CDR3 is 14 amino acids long. The germline V gene has CDR1 MDHEN and CDR2 SYDVKM. Trimming pared 5 bases from V and 5 bases from J, leaving 12 bases between. The CDR3 nucleotides are TGTGCCAGCAGTCCCGCTGCCAGTACCGGGGAGCTGTTTTTT. Protein sequence: CASSPAASTGELFF.

This clonotype appeared a few times. J is TRBJ2-5 and V is TRBV24-1, with TRBD1 identical over 9 bases. The CDR3 is 13 amino acids. Germline lookup yields CDR1 KGHDR and CDR2 SFDVKD. V lost 9 bases, J lost 4 bases, and 5 bases stayed unmatched. This CDR3 is CATGGTGTETQYF. CDR3 nucleotide sequence: TGTGCCACCGGCGGGACAGGGACAGAGACCCAGTACTTC.

This clonotype showed up many times. The chain combines TRBV28 with TRBJ2-7; a weak D match, TRBD1 (5 bases). CDR3 length equals 14 residues. Germline V CDR1 and CDR2: MDHEN, SYDVKM. V was pared by 7 bases and J by 1 base, with 14 bases between. The DNA of the CDR3 is TGTGCCAGCATTACCCAAGGGGCATCCTACGAGCAGTACTTC. Protein: CASITQGASYEQYF.

This rearrangement joins TRBV20-1 to TRBJ1-6; the match to TRBD1 covers 7 bases. Per the germline V gene, CDR1 is DFQATT and CDR2 is SNEGSKA (reference sequence). Trimming took 3 bases from V and 6 from J; bases not matched to a gene: 5. The CDR3 consists of 14 residues. In DNA, the CDR3 is TGCAGTGCTAGTACAGGGGAAACTAATTCACCCCTCCACTTT. Its translation is CSASTGETNSPLHF.

This clonotype was seen a handful of times. The chain recombines TRBV6-2 or TRBV6-3 with TRBJ2-3; D is perhaps TRBD1 or TRBD2 (5 bases each). The length of the CDR3 is 14 residues. Trimming took 9 bases from V and 4 from J, leaving 17 bases between them. The V gene's germline CDR1 is MNHEY and CDR2 SVGEGT. Here the CDR3 DNA reads TGTGCCAGTTCTCACGAGGGACGCCCAGATACGCAGTATTTT. Its protein is CASSHEGRPDTQYF.

This clonotype has only one observation. The V and J genes are TRBV28 and TRBJ2-7; D is possibly TRBD1 (6 bases). CDR1 is MDHEN and CDR2 is SYDVKM in the germline V gene. This CDR3 is built from 14 residues. V dropped 3 bases and J dropped 5 bases, with 14 bases sitting between them. The chain's CDR3 is CASSFGQTVDEQYF. The CDR3 bases are TGTGCCAGCAGTTTCGGACAGACAGTGGACGAGCAGTACTTC.